The clone carrying this T cell receptor beta chain was counted once. The germline gene is not matched at one end of the junction; a read error may be the cause. TCRdb analysed the 5' RACE reads with MiXCR anew, one entry per CDR3 protein. The profile shows about 46,000 distinct CDR3 sequences, approximately 2.8% of them singletons. This entry is derived from a study of neurological immune-mediated disorders. The CDR3 has 18 residues. Per the germline V gene, CDR1 is LGHNA and CDR2 is YNFKEQ. J is TRBJ2-2 and V is TRBV4-2; D is ambiguous. Input material: PBMCs. The sequence was obtained from a woman aged 45-65 years with multiple sclerosis. In nucleotides, the CDR3 is TGTGCCAACAGCCAAGCGCCAGGTTCCCGATTAAACACCGGGGAGCTGTTTTTT. As protein: CANSQAPGSRLNTGELFF.